Given below is one T cell receptor (beta chain) in context. In this sample, this clone turned up a few times. It has no known antigen specificity. No clone much larger than this one lies a single base away; base qualities are absent. The cohort comprised around 30 patients with locally advanced or metastatic urothelial carcinoma treated at Memorial Sloan Kettering on a trial protocol. Peripheral blood mononuclear cells were collected pretreatment and during treatment, at between 1 and 8 total time points per patient. The Qiagen DNeasy Blood extraction kit was used to purify genomic DNA from total PBMCs and tumor samples. Collected pretreatment and during treatment, PBMCs were isolated and stored as previously described. The entry originates in a study of PD-L1 blockade in urothelial cancer (dated by TCRdb to the late 2010s). For context, the study as a whole: Every patient began therapy in 2014 and was given atezolizumab 1,200 mg intravenously every 3 weeks. About 85% of the 29 patients were males with bladder-origin urothelial cancer, and about 60% of the roughly 29 reported a prior smoking history. The study was an exploratory multi-omic analysis of somatic, immune and clinical correlates of response to PD-L1 blockade with atezolizumab in urothelial cancer. Patients had an ECOG performance status of 0 or 1 and had received between 0 and 3 prior chemotherapy regimens. Pretreatment blood TCR-seq was available for around 29 patients, at least one posttreatment blood collection was obtained for 24 patients, and tumor TCR-seq was available for 24 patients. Pretreatment tumor samples, along with matched peripheral blood serially collected before and after atezolizumab treatment, were subjected to TCR sequencing. About 10 patients reached durable clinical benefit, while 20 patients did not. Blood samples were analyzed at two time points: 3 weeks after treatment start (second dose) and 6 weeks after treatment start. In the same patients who had TCR sequencing, pretreatment tumors also underwent whole exome sequencing and RNA sequencing. A median of about 150,000 T cells and 80,000 to 95,000 unique TCRs was obtained from blood samples, and a median clonality of 0.080 was observed. Durable clinical benefit was defined as progression-free survival longer than 6 months, and TCR features were also tested against progression-free and overall survival.

The junction shows trimming of 2 bases on V and 5 bases on J, and the gene matches do not reach 6 bases of it. The CDR3, from cysteine to phenylalanine, totals 16 residues. This entry keeps only the CDR3 DNA: 48 bases, framed from base 1. Via the germline V gene, CDR1 is MDHEN and CDR2 SYDVKM. Summary of the overall study and its limitations: Because of the small sample size (n ≈ 29) and the many exploratory analyses performed, the results are intended to be regarded as hypothesis-generating. A pretreatment peripheral blood TCR clonality below the median was linked to improved progression-free and overall survival. Greater expansion of tumor-associated TCR clones in peripheral blood 3 weeks after the start of treatment was observed in patients with durable benefit (n ≈ 22, p = 0.022).

Synthetic TCR analog templates were spiked into each PCR to estimate absolute template abundance from read counts. TCRbeta CDR3 regions were amplified from genomic DNA with bias-controlled V and J gene primers using the immunoSEQ assay. Sequencing of rearranged TCRbeta segments was performed at approximately 20X coverage. Per the source publication's procedure: Clustering was used to correct sequencing errors, and CDR3s were annotated against IMGT to assign V, D and J genes. Out-of-frame and stop-codon sequences were excluded, and only productive TCRbeta rearrangements were used in downstream analyses. Clonality was calculated as one minus the Shannon entropy normalized by the log of the number of unique productive sequences. Fisher's exact test with Benjamini-Hochberg correction, at a threshold of adjusted p below 0.01, was used to find clones that differed between time points or between blood and tumor. Here the immuneACCESS table is served through TCRdb, limited to in-frame sequences with V and J called. Missing clones are a known gap in these copies; in checked studies unresolved V genes cover under half, and the rest lacks a known reason. V, J and clone size were drawn from that table, and D and trimming were deduced from the DNA. In this sample the table shows about 55,000 clones, 70% to 80% of which occur a single time. Together, the top ten hold approximately 4% of the sample.

This specimen consisted of PBMCs, obtained around atezolizumab (anti-PD-L1) treatment. Recombination connected TRBV28 to TRBJ1-1; 12 central nucleotides agree with TRBD1. The sequence was obtained from a man aged 65-85 years with urothelial cancer. At the DNA level, the sequence is TGTGCCAGCAGTTTACCCGGGACAGGGGGCCTGACTGAAGCTTTCTTT. This translates into CASSLPGTGGLTEAFF.